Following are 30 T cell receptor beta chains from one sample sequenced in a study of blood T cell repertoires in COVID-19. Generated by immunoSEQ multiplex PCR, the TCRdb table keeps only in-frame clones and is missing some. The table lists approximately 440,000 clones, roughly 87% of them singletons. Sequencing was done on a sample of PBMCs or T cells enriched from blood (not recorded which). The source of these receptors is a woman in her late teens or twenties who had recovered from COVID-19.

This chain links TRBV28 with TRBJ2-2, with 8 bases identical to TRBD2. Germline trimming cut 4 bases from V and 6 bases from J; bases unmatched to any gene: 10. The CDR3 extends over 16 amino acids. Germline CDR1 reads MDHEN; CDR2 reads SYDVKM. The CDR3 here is CASSSPPRGVAGELFF. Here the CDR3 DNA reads TGTGCCAGCAGTTCCCCCCCGCGGGGGGTGGCCGGGGAGCTGTTTTTT.

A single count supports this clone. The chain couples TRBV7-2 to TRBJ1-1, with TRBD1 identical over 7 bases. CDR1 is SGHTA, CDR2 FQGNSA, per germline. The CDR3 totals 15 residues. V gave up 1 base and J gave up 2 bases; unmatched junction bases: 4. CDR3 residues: CASSLEGDSNTEAFF. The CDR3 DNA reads TGTGCCAGCAGCTTAGAGGGGGACAGTAACACTGAAGCTTTCTTT.

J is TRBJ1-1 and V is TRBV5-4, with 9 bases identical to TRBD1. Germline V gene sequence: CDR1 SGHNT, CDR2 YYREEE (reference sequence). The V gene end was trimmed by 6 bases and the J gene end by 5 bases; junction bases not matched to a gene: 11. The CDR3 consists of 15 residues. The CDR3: CASIIWGTGSTEAFF. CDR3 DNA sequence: TGTGCCAGCATCATATGGGGGACAGGGAGTACTGAAGCTTTCTTT.

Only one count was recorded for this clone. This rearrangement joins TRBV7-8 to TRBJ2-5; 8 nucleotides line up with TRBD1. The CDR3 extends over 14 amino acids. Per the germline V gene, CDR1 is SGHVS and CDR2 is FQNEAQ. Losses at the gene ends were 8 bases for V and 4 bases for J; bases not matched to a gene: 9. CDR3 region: CASRPRTGLETQYF. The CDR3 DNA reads TGTGCCAGCCGACCCCGGACAGGGTTAGAGACCCAGTACTTC.

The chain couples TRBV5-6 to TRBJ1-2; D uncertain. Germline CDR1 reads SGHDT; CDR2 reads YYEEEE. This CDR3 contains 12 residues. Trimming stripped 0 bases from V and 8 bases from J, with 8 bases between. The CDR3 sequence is CASSLETRGYTF. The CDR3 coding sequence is TGTGCCAGCAGCTTGGAGACGAGGGGCTACACCTTC.

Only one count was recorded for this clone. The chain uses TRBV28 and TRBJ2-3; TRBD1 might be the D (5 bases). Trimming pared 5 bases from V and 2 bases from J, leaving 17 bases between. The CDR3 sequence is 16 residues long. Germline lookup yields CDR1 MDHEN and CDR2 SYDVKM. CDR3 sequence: CASSPPSTVYTDTQYF. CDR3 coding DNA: TGTGCCAGCAGTCCCCCCTCGACAGTATACACAGATACGCAGTATTTT. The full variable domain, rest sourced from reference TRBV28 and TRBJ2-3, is DVKVTQSSRYLVKRTGEKVFLECVQDMDHENMFWYRQDPGLGLRLIYFSYDVKMKEKGDIPEGYSVSREKKERFSLILESASTNQTSMYLCASSPPSTVYTDTQYFGPGTRLTVL.

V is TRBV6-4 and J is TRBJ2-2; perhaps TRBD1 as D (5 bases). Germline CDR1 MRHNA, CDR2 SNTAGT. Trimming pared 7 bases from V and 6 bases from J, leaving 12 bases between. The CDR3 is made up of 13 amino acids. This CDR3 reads CASTYRQAGELFF. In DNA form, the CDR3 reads TGTGCCAGCACCTACAGGCAGGCCGGGGAGCTGTTTTTT.

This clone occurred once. The CDR3 loop reads CASSLGQPPTYEQYF. The CDR3 DNA is TGTGCCAGCAGCTTGGGACAGCCTCCTACCTACGAGCAGTACTTC. V usage is TRBV7-2 and J usage is TRBJ2-7; 7 bases agree with TRBD1. CDR3 length: 15 residues. The V gene end was trimmed by 3 bases and the J gene end by 2 bases; junction bases not matched to a gene: 7. Per germline, CDR1 SGHTA and CDR2 FQGNSA. The whole variable domain, filled in from reference TRBV7-2 and TRBJ2-7, reads GAGVSQSPSNKVTEKGKDVELRCDPISGHTALYWYRQSLGQGLEFLIYFQGNSAPDKSGLPSDRFSAERTGGSVSTLTIQRTQQEDSAVYLCASSLGQPPTYEQYFGPGTRLTVT.

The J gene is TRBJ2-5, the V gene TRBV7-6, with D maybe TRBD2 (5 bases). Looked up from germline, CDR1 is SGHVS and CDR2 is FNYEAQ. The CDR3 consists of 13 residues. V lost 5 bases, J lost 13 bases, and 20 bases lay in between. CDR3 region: CASSPVPLAVVYF. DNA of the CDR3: TGTGCCAGCAGCCCTGTTCCCCTAGCTGTCGTGTACTTC. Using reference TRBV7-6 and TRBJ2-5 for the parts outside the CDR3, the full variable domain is GAGVSQSPRYKVTKRGQDVALRCDPISGHVSLYWYRQALGQGPEFLTYFNYEAQQDKSGLPNDRFSAERPEGSISTLTIQRTEQRDSAMYRCASSPVPLAVVYFGPGTRLLVL.

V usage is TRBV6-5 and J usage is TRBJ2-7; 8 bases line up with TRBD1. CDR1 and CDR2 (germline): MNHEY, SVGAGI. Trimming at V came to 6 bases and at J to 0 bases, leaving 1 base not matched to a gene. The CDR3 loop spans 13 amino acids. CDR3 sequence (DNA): TGTGCCAGCAGCGGACAGGGCTCCTACGAGCAGTACTTC. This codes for CASSGQGSYEQYF.

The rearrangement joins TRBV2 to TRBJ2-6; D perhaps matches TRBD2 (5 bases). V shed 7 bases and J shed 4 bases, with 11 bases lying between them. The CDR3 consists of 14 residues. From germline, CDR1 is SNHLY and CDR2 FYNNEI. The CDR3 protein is CASTGVGGANVLTF. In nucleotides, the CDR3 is TGTGCCAGCACCGGGGTCGGCGGGGCCAACGTCCTGACTTTC.

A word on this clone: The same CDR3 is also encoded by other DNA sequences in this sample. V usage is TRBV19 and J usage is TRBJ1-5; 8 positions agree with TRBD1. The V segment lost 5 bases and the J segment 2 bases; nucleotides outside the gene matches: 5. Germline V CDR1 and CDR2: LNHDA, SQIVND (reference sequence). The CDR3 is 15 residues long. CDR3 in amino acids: CASSLSGQGNQPQHF. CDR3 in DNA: TGTGCCAGTAGTCTATCGGGACAGGGCAATCAGCCCCAGCATTTT.

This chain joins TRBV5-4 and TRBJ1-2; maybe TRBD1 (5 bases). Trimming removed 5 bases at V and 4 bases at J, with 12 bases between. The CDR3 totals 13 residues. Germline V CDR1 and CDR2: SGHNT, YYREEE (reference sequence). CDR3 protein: CASSSDSTYGYTF. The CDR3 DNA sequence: TGTGCCAGCAGTTCTGACAGTACCTATGGCTACACCTTC.

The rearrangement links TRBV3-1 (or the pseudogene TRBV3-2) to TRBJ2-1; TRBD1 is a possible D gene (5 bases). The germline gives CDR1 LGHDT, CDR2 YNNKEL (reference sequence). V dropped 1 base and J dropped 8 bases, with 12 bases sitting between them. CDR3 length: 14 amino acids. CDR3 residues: CASSQGGHKDEQFF. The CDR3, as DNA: TGTGCCAGCAGCCAAGGTGGACATAAGGATGAGCAGTTCTTC.

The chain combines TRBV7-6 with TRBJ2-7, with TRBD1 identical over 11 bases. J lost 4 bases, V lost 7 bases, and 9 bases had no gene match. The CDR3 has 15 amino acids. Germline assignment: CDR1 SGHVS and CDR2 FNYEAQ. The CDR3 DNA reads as TGTGCCAGCACCTCTGGACAGGGGGCGATGTACGAGCAGTACTTC. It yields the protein CASTSGQGAMYEQYF.

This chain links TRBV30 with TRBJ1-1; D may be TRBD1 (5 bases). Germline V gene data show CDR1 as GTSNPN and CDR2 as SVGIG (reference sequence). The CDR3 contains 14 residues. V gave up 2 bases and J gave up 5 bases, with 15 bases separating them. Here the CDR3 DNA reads TGTGCCTGGAGTCACCGGGACTCTTGGACTGAAGCTTTCTTT. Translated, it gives CAWSHRDSWTEAFF. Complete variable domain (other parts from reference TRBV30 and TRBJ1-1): SQTIHQWPATLVQPVGSPLSLECTVEGTSNPNLYWYRQAAGRGLQLLFYSVGIGQISSEVPQNLSASRPQDRQFILSSKKLLLSDSGFYLCAWSHRDSWTEAFFGQGTRLTVV.

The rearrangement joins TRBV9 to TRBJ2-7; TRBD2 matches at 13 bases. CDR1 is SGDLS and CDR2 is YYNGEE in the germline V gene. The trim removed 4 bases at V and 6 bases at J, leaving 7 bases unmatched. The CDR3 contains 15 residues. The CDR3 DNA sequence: TGTGCCAGCAGCCTCGGACTAGCGGGGGACATCGAGCAGTACTTC. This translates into CASSLGLAGDIEQYF.

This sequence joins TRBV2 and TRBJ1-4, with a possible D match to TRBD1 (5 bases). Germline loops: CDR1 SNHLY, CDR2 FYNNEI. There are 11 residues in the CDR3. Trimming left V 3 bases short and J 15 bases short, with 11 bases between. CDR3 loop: CASSDPGLLFF. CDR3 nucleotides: TGTGCCAGCAGTGACCCGGGACTATTGTTTTTT.

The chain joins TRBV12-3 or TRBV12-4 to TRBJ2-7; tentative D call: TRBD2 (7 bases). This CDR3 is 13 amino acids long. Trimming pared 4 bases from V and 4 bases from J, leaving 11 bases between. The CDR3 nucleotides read TGTGCCAGCAGTTCGGGGGGCCGATACGAGCAGTACTTC. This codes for CASSSGGRYEQYF.

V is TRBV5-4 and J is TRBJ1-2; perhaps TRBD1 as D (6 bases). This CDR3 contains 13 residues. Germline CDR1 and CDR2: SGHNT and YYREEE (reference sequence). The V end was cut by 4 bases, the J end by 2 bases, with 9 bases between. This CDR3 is CASSTDRNYGYTF. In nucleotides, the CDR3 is TGTGCCAGCAGCACCGACAGGAACTATGGCTACACCTTC.

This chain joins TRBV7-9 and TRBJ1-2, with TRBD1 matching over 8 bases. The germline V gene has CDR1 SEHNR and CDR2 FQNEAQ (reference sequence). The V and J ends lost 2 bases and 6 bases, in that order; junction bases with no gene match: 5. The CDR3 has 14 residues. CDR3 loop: CASSLLTGGDGYTF. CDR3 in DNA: TGTGCCAGCAGCTTACTCACAGGGGGAGATGGCTACACCTTC.

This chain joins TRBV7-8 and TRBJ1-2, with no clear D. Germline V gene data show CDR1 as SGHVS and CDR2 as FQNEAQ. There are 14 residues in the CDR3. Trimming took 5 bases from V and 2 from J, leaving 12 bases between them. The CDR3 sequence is CASSLTSGNYGYTF. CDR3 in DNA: TGTGCCAGCAGCCTTACTTCGGGGAACTATGGCTACACCTTC.

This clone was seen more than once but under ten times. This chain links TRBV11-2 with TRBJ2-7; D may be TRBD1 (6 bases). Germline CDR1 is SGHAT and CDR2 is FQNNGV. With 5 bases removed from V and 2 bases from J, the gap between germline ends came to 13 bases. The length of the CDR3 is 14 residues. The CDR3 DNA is TGTGCCAGCAGCCCCGGACAGTGGGCCTACGAGCAGTACTTC. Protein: CASSPGQWAYEQYF.

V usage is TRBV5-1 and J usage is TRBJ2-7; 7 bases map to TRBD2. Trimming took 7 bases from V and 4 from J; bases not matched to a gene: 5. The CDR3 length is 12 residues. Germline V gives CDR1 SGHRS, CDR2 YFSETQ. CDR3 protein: CASPGGSYEQYF. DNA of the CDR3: TGCGCCAGCCCCGGGGGGTCTTACGAGCAGTACTTC.

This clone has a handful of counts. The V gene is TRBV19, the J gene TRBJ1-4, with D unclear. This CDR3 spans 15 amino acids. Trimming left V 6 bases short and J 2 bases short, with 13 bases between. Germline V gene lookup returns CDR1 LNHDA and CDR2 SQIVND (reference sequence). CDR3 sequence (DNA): TGTGCCAGTAGCGAGGGCCTAAGGACTAATGAAAAACTGTTTTTT. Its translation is CASSEGLRTNEKLFF. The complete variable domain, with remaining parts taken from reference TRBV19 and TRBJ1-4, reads DGGITQSPKYLFRKEGQNVTLSCEQNLNHDAMYWYRQDPGQGLRLIYYSQIVNDFQKGDIAEGYSVSREKKESFPLTVTSAQKNPTAFYLCASSEGLRTNEKLFFGSGTQLSVL.

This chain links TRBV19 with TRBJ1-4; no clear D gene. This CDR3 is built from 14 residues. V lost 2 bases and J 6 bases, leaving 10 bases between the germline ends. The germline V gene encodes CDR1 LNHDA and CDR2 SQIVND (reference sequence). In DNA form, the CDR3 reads TGTGCCAGTAGTATAAATGGCGGCCATGAAAAACTGTTTTTT. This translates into CASSINGGHEKLFF. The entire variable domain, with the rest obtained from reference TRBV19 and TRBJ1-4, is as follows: DGGITQSPKYLFRKEGQNVTLSCEQNLNHDAMYWYRQDPGQGLRLIYYSQIVNDFQKGDIAEGYSVSREKKESFPLTVTSAQKNPTAFYLCASSINGGHEKLFFGSGTQLSVL.

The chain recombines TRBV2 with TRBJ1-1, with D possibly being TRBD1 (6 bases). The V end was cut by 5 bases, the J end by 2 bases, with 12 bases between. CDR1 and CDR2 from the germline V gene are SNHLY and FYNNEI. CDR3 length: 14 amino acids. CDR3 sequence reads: CASSQGHLNTEAFF. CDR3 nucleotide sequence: TGTGCCAGCAGTCAGGGACATCTAAACACTGAAGCTTTCTTT. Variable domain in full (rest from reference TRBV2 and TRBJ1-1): EPEVTQTPSHQVTQMGQEVILRCVPISNHLYFYWYRQILGQKVEFLVSFYNNEISEKSEIFDDQFSVERPDGSNFTLKIRSTKLEDSAMYFCASSQGHLNTEAFFGQGTRLTVV.

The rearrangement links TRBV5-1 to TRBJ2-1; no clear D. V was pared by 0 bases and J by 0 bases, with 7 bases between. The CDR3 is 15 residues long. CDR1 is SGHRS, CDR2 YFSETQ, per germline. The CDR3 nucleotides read TGCGCCAGCAGCTTGGGCTGGAGCTCCTACAATGAGCAGTTCTTC. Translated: CASSLGWSSYNEQFF.

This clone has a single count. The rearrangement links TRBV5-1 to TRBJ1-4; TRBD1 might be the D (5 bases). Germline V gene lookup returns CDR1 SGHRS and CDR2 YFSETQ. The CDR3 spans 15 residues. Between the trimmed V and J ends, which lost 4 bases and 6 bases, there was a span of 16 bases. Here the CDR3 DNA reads TGCGCCAGCAGCCCGGAGGGGACGGATGATGAAAAACTGTTTTTT. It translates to CASSPEGTDDEKLFF.

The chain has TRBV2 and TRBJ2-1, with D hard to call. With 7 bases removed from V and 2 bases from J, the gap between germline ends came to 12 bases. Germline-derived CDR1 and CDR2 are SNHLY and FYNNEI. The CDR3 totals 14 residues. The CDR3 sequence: CASNQAPTYNEQFF. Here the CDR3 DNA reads TGTGCCAGCAACCAAGCTCCCACCTACAATGAGCAGTTCTTC.